This is a list of T cell receptor beta chains from one sample in a study of T cell responses to AZD1222 COVID-19 vaccine. Assay: immunoSEQ multiplex PCR; the TCRdb copy retains only in-frame clones and omits some. The sample yields 150,000 to 180,000 clones, roughly nine tenths seen once. Sequenced material: peripheral blood, taken on day 0 of AZD1222 vaccination. Receptors were obtained from an adult in good health. CDR3s include the opening cysteine and the closing phenylalanine or tryptophan. A D gene is named only where the DNA matches it firmly. Clone size is shown for a subset of rows, as once, few, many or a class of expanded clone.

d_call: TRBD1; j_call: TRBJ1-4; v_call: TRBV7-9; clone_size: -; cdr3_nt: TGTGCCAGCACCATAGGGCCGGGACAGGGAATGGAAAAACTGTTTTTT; cdr3_aa: CASTIGPGQGMEKLFF
d_call: -; j_call: TRBJ2-1; v_call: TRBV7-9; clone_size: -; cdr3_nt: TGTGCCAGCAGCTTAGGAGGGCAGGGGTACAATGAGCAGTTCTTC; cdr3_aa: CASSLGGQGYNEQFF
d_call: -; j_call: TRBJ2-1; v_call: TRBV9; clone_size: -; cdr3_nt: TGTGCCAGCAGCCCCCTGGGACTGTACAATGAGCAGTTCTTC; cdr3_aa: CASSPLGLYNEQFF
d_call: -; j_call: TRBJ1-5; v_call: TRBV4-1; clone_size: -; cdr3_nt: TGCGCCAGCAGTCCCATAGTAGCAGGGGTGATTCAGCCCCAGCATTTT; cdr3_aa: CASSPIVAGVIQPQHF
d_call: -; j_call: TRBJ1-4; v_call: TRBV12-3/TRBV12-4; clone_size: -; cdr3_nt: TGTGCCAGCAGTTTAGGACAGAATGAAAAACTGTTTTTT; cdr3_aa: CASSLGQNEKLFF
d_call: -; j_call: TRBJ1-2; v_call: TRBV19; clone_size: once; cdr3_nt: TGTGCCAGTAGTACCTGGGACCTCGAGTATGGCTACACCTTC; cdr3_aa: CASSTWDLEYGYTF
d_call: -; j_call: TRBJ1-1; v_call: TRBV25-1; clone_size: few; cdr3_nt: TGTGCCAGCAGTGGCAGGGGTATGAACACTGAAGCTTTCTTT; cdr3_aa: CASSGRGMNTEAFF
d_call: -; j_call: TRBJ1-6; v_call: TRBV9; clone_size: -; cdr3_nt: TGTGCCAGCAGCGTAGGGTCTCTAAATTCACCCCTCCACTTT; cdr3_aa: CASSVGSLNSPLHF
d_call: TRBD1; j_call: TRBJ1-3; v_call: TRBV3-1/TRBV3-2; clone_size: -; cdr3_nt: TGTGCCAGCGGGACAGGGGCTGCTGGAAACACCATATATTTT; cdr3_aa: CASGTGAAGNTIYF
d_call: TRBD2; j_call: TRBJ2-2; v_call: TRBV2; clone_size: -; cdr3_nt: TGTGCCAGCAGTGAAATTAGGCGGCTAGCGGGCCTCACCGGGGAGCTGTTTTTT; cdr3_aa: CASSEIRRLAGLTGELFF
d_call: TRBD2; j_call: TRBJ2-5; v_call: TRBV6-2/TRBV6-3; clone_size: many; cdr3_nt: TGTGCCAGCAGTCTAGGACTAGCAAGTAATTCCGAGACCCAGTACTTC; cdr3_aa: CASSLGLASNSETQYF
d_call: -; j_call: TRBJ1-1; v_call: TRBV11-3; clone_size: -; cdr3_nt: TGTGCCAGCAGCTTAGGGCACGGTGGAGCTTTCTTT; cdr3_aa: CASSLGHGGAFF
d_call: TRBD1; j_call: TRBJ1-1; v_call: TRBV7-8; clone_size: -; cdr3_nt: TGTGCCAGCAGCCTAAGGACAGGGGCAGGCACTGAAGCTTTCTTT; cdr3_aa: CASSLRTGAGTEAFF
d_call: -; j_call: TRBJ1-2; v_call: TRBV12-3/TRBV12-4; clone_size: -; cdr3_nt: TGTGCCAGCAGCCCGTTGGCTAACTATGGCTACACCTTC; cdr3_aa: CASSPLANYGYTF
d_call: TRBD2; j_call: TRBJ2-3; v_call: TRBV27; clone_size: -; cdr3_nt: TGTGCCAGCAGTCCCCCAAGGGGAGGGGGCACAGATACGCAGTATTTT; cdr3_aa: CASSPPRGGGTDTQYF
d_call: -; j_call: TRBJ1-2; v_call: TRBV30; clone_size: -; cdr3_nt: TGTGCCTGGAGTATCGGGGGCCCTAACTATGGCTACACCTTC; cdr3_aa: CAWSIGGPNYGYTF
d_call: -; j_call: TRBJ2-2; v_call: TRBV11-3; clone_size: -; cdr3_nt: TGTGCCAGCATACCTGAGCCGAACACCGGGGAGCTGTTTTTT; cdr3_aa: CASIPEPNTGELFF
d_call: TRBD2; j_call: TRBJ2-1; v_call: TRBV7-6; clone_size: -; cdr3_nt: TGTGCCAGCAGCTTAGCCATTAGCGGGAGAAATGAGCAGTTCTTC; cdr3_aa: CASSLAISGRNEQFF
d_call: -; j_call: TRBJ1-4; v_call: TRBV30; clone_size: -; cdr3_nt: TGTGCCTGGGCCGCCGGGGTTGGTGAAAAACTGTTTTTT; cdr3_aa: CAWAAGVGEKLFF
d_call: -; j_call: TRBJ2-1; v_call: TRBV5-1; clone_size: -; cdr3_nt: TGCGCCAGCAGCTTTAGGTCCGGCTCCTACAATGAGCAGTTCTTC; cdr3_aa: CASSFRSGSYNEQFF
d_call: -; j_call: TRBJ1-1; v_call: TRBV7-9; clone_size: -; cdr3_nt: TGTGCCAGCAGCTTAGTGACGGGGAACACTGAAGCTTTCTTT; cdr3_aa: CASSLVTGNTEAFF
d_call: -; j_call: TRBJ1-5; v_call: TRBV19; clone_size: -; cdr3_nt: TGTGCCAGTAGTATAGTCTCGGGGCCCCAGCATTTT; cdr3_aa: CASSIVSGPQHF
d_call: -; j_call: TRBJ1-5; v_call: TRBV13; clone_size: -; cdr3_nt: TGTGCCAGCAGTTGGGGGAATCAGCCCCAGCATTTT; cdr3_aa: CASSWGNQPQHF
d_call: -; j_call: TRBJ1-1; v_call: TRBV6-5; clone_size: -; cdr3_nt: TGTGCCAGCAGTTCATCCGGGGACACTGAAGCTTTCTTT; cdr3_aa: CASSSSGDTEAFF
d_call: TRBD2; j_call: TRBJ2-2; v_call: TRBV7-3; clone_size: once; cdr3_nt: TGTGCCAGCAGTTACGGGACTAGGGGCGGGGAGCTGTTTTTT; cdr3_aa: CASSYGTRGGELFF
d_call: TRBD1; j_call: TRBJ1-4; v_call: TRBV5-1; clone_size: -; cdr3_nt: TGCGCCAGCAGCCCGGGACAGGGATTGGGCGAAAAACTGTTTTTT; cdr3_aa: CASSPGQGLGEKLFF
d_call: TRBD2; j_call: TRBJ2-3; v_call: TRBV7-9; clone_size: -; cdr3_nt: TGTGCCAGCAGTCGAGGCGGGCTAGCGGACACAGATACGCAGTATTTT; cdr3_aa: CASSRGGLADTDTQYF
d_call: TRBD2; j_call: TRBJ2-3; v_call: TRBV19; clone_size: -; cdr3_nt: TGTGCCAGTAGGCGGGGGGGCACAGATACGCAGTATTTT; cdr3_aa: CASRRGGTDTQYF
d_call: TRBD2; j_call: TRBJ2-3; v_call: TRBV30; clone_size: -; cdr3_nt: TGTGCCGGGAGACTAGCGGGATATACAGATACGCAGTATTTT; cdr3_aa: CAGRLAGYTDTQYF
d_call: TRBD2; j_call: TRBJ2-3; v_call: TRBV9; clone_size: -; cdr3_nt: TGTGCCAGCAGCGTAGATGGTCGCGGGGGGACGGATACGCAGTATTTT; cdr3_aa: CASSVDGRGGTDTQYF
d_call: TRBD1; j_call: TRBJ1-2; v_call: TRBV9; clone_size: -; cdr3_nt: TGTGCCAGCAGCCAGGGGGTGGGGTTCAGTGGCTACACCTTC; cdr3_aa: CASSQGVGFSGYTF
d_call: TRBD2; j_call: TRBJ2-3; v_call: TRBV7-3; clone_size: once; cdr3_nt: TGTGCCAGCAGCTTAGGGGGGACTAGCGGGAGGATAGATACGCAGTATTTT; cdr3_aa: CASSLGGTSGRIDTQYF
d_call: -; j_call: TRBJ1-1; v_call: TRBV12-3/TRBV12-4; clone_size: -; cdr3_nt: TGTGCCAGTACAACCGGGGGGAACACTGAAGCTTTCTTT; cdr3_aa: CASTTGGNTEAFF
d_call: TRBD1; j_call: TRBJ2-5; v_call: TRBV20-1; clone_size: -; cdr3_nt: TGCAGTGCGAGTCTTGCCCCCGGGACACCCCGGTCAGGGGGCCAAGAGACCCAGTACTTC; cdr3_aa: CSASLAPGTPRSGGQETQYF
d_call: TRBD1; j_call: TRBJ1-4; v_call: TRBV7-9; clone_size: -; cdr3_nt: TGTGCCAGCAGCTCTAGCCGGGACAGGGGGCGCGGAAAACTGTTTTTT; cdr3_aa: CASSSSRDRGRGKLFF
d_call: -; j_call: TRBJ1-5; v_call: TRBV27; clone_size: -; cdr3_nt: TGTGCCAGCAGTTTCCGCGCGGGGGGGTATAGCAATCAGCCCCAGCATTTT; cdr3_aa: CASSFRAGGYSNQPQHF
d_call: -; j_call: TRBJ1-3; v_call: TRBV30; clone_size: -; cdr3_nt: TGTGCCTGGAGTGTATGGGGAGGGGTTTCGTCTGGAAACACCATATATTTT; cdr3_aa: CAWSVWGGVSSGNTIYF
d_call: -; j_call: TRBJ2-5; v_call: TRBV10-3; clone_size: -; cdr3_nt: TGTGCCATCAGCCGAGCTACAGTGGGACAAGAGACCCAGTACTTC; cdr3_aa: CAISRATVGQETQYF
d_call: -; j_call: TRBJ1-5; v_call: TRBV3-1/TRBV3-2; clone_size: once; cdr3_nt: TGTGCCAGCAGCCAAGGGGAGGGAGGGCAGCCCCAGCATTTT; cdr3_aa: CASSQGEGGQPQHF
d_call: -; j_call: TRBJ1-2; v_call: TRBV2; clone_size: -; cdr3_nt: TGTGCCAGCAGTGGACTCCAGGCGTACTATGGCTACACCTTC; cdr3_aa: CASSGLQAYYGYTF
d_call: TRBD1; j_call: TRBJ1-4; v_call: TRBV10-1; clone_size: few; cdr3_nt: TGCGCCAGCAGTGCAGGGGGCGATGAAAAACTGTTTTTT; cdr3_aa: CASSAGGDEKLFF
d_call: -; j_call: TRBJ1-3; v_call: TRBV11-2; clone_size: -; cdr3_nt: TGTGCCAGCAGCTCGGGATTAAACCGAAACACCATATATTTT; cdr3_aa: CASSSGLNRNTIYF
d_call: -; j_call: TRBJ1-6; v_call: TRBV7-8; clone_size: -; cdr3_nt: TGTGCCAGCAGCTCCTTAGTGATGGGTCCGGGTGGTTCACCCCTCCACTTT; cdr3_aa: CASSSLVMGPGGSPLHF
d_call: -; j_call: TRBJ1-5; v_call: TRBV19; clone_size: -; cdr3_nt: TGTGCCTCGTGGGGCCCCTATTATTATCAGCCCCAGCATTTT; cdr3_aa: CASWGPYYYQPQHF
d_call: -; j_call: TRBJ2-7; v_call: TRBV9; clone_size: -; cdr3_nt: TGTGCCAGCAGCGTAACGGGGAGTCCCTCCTACGAGCAGTACTTC; cdr3_aa: CASSVTGSPSYEQYF
d_call: -; j_call: TRBJ2-3; v_call: TRBV11-2; clone_size: -; cdr3_nt: TGTGCCAGCAGTTCCTTAGCGGGCACAGATACGCAGTATTTT; cdr3_aa: CASSSLAGTDTQYF
d_call: -; j_call: TRBJ2-5; v_call: TRBV5-1; clone_size: -; cdr3_nt: TGCGCCAGCAGAATGGGGTCGGGGGAGACCCAGTACTTC; cdr3_aa: CASRMGSGETQYF
d_call: -; j_call: TRBJ2-1; v_call: TRBV24-1; clone_size: -; cdr3_nt: TGTGCCACCAGTGATTTGCCGTCCGGGCCGAACAATGAGCAGTTCTTC; cdr3_aa: CATSDLPSGPNNEQFF
d_call: -; j_call: TRBJ2-5; v_call: TRBV12-5; clone_size: -; cdr3_nt: TGTGCTAGTGGTTTGGTAAACCTGGCCGTAAGCGGGCCGTACCAAGAGACCCAGTACTTC; cdr3_aa: CASGLVNLAVSGPYQETQYF
d_call: -; j_call: TRBJ1-3; v_call: TRBV30; clone_size: -; cdr3_nt: TGTGCCTGGAGGCGGGGTACGGGCTCTGGAAACACCATATATTTT; cdr3_aa: CAWRRGTGSGNTIYF
d_call: -; j_call: TRBJ1-6; v_call: TRBV27; clone_size: -; cdr3_nt: TGTGCCAGCAGTTCAACAGGTTTAGTAGGTTCACCCCTCCACTTT; cdr3_aa: CASSSTGLVGSPLHF
d_call: -; j_call: TRBJ2-1; v_call: TRBV28; clone_size: -; cdr3_nt: TGTGCCAGCCCGATGTTGGGTGGGGGCAATGAGCAGTTCTTC; cdr3_aa: CASPMLGGGNEQFF
d_call: TRBD2; j_call: TRBJ2-3; v_call: TRBV7-2; clone_size: -; cdr3_nt: TGTGCCACAGCAGTAGGGACTAGCGGGGGCAGGGATACGCAGTATTTT; cdr3_aa: CATAVGTSGGRDTQYF
d_call: -; j_call: TRBJ2-1; v_call: TRBV7-3; clone_size: -; cdr3_nt: TGTGCCAGCAGCTTGGCCGGGACCTATGAGCAGTTCTTC; cdr3_aa: CASSLAGTYEQFF